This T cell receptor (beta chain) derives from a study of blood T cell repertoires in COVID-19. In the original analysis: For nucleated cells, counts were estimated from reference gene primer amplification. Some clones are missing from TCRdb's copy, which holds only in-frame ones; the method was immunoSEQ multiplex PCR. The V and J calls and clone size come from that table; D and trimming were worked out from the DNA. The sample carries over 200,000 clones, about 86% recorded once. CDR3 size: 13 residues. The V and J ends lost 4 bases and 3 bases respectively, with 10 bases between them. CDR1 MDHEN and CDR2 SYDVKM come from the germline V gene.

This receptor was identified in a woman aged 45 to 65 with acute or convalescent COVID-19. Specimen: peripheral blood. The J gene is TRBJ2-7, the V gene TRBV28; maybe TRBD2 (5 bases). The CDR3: CASSSYGLYEQYF. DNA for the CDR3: TGTGCCAGCAGTTCATATGGACTCTACGAGCAGTACTTC.